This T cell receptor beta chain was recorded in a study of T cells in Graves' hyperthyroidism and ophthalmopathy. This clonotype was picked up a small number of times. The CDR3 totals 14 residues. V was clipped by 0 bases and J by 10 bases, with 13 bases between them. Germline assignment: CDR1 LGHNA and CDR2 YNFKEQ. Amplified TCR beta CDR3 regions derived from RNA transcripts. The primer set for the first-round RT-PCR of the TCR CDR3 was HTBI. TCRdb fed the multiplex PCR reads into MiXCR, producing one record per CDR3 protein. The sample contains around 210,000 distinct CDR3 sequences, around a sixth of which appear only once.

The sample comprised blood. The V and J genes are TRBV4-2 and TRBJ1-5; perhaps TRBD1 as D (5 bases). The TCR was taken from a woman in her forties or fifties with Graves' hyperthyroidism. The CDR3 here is CASSQDRGLDPQHF. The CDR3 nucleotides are TGTGCCAGCAGCCAAGATCGGGGGTTAGACCCCCAGCATTTT.